One sample yielded the 19 T cell receptor beta chains listed below, sequenced in a study of T cells after yellow fever vaccination (dated by TCRdb to the late 2010s). The intended sense of this specimen's treatment or condition label: live attenuated yellow fever vaccine strain. Receptor amplification or capture employed 5' RACE. Sequencing was carried out with an Illumina HiSeq 2500. TCRdb handled the public reads itself, with Q25 trimming in fastp and clone calling in MiXCR, and kept productive beta chains. When rows share a CDR3 protein, they turn into one entry using the most common DNA and genes. The sample yields about 500,000 distinct CDR3 sequences; roughly a sixth were counted once. Of the sample, roughly a sixth falls within the top ten clones. Sequencing was performed on PBMCs, taken 4 to 5 days after the first yellow fever vaccination. These receptors all stem from a man younger than 30 who received the YFV17D yellow fever vaccine.

The CDR3 nucleotides read TGCAGTGCCCTACGGCTGGATCAGCCCCAGCATTTT. Amino acids: CSALRLDQPQHF. The J gene is TRBJ1-5, the V gene TRBV20-1; D is undetermined. V was pared by 6 bases and J by 5 bases, with 11 bases between. The CDR3 totals 12 residues. Germline V CDR1 and CDR2: DFQATT, SNEGSKA (reference sequence).

V usage is TRBV6-2 or TRBV6-3 and J usage is TRBJ1-5; a weak D match, TRBD1 (6 bases). The CDR3 runs to 15 residues. Trimming shortened V by 6 bases and J by 3 bases, and 15 bases separated the two germline ends. Germline assignment: CDR1 MNHEY and CDR2 SVGEGT. In nucleotides, the CDR3 is TGTGCCAGCAGAACTACCAGGGGTAACAATCAGCCCCAGCATTTT. Protein product: CASRTTRGNNQPQHF.

There are a few counts of this clonotype. V usage is TRBV28 and J usage is TRBJ1-5, with a tentative D call TRBD1 (5 bases). This CDR3 is built from 15 residues. CDR1 and CDR2 (germline): MDHEN, SYDVKM. The germline V and J ends were trimmed by 2 bases and 6 bases, with 14 bases remaining between them. CDR3 amino acids: CASSLQFQGGQPQHF. CDR3 in DNA: TGTGCCAGCAGTTTACAGTTCCAGGGCGGTCAGCCCCAGCATTTT.

This chain joins TRBV19 and TRBJ2-2; 8 bases line up with TRBD2. CDR3 size: 15 residues. V lost 7 bases, J lost 4 bases, and 8 bases stayed unmatched. Per germline, CDR1 LNHDA and CDR2 SQIVND (reference sequence). In DNA form, the CDR3 reads TGTGCCAGTACCTCCGGGACTAGGAGCACCGGGGAGCTGTTTTTT. Translation gives CASTSGTRSTGELFF.

This chain uses TRBV12-5 with TRBJ2-7, with D maybe TRBD2 (7 bases). The germline CDR1 and CDR2 sequences are LGHNT and FRNRAP. V was clipped by 6 bases and J by 0 bases, with 24 bases between them. The CDR3 runs 18 residues. DNA of the CDR3: TGTGCTAGTGGAATAAGATGGGGGCGGGGGCCCTTCTCCTACGAGCAGTACTTC. Its translation is CASGIRWGRGPFSYEQYF.

This chain uses TRBV12-3 or TRBV12-4 with TRBJ1-2; D not certain. The CDR3 is made up of 14 amino acids. Trimming pared 7 bases from V and 8 bases from J, leaving 20 bases between. The CDR3 DNA is TGTGCCAGCACCAAACTATCCCCGGCAGTCGGCTACACCTTC. Its protein product is CASTKLSPAVGYTF.

This clonotype occurred a few times. V gene TRBV7-9 combines with J gene TRBJ2-3, with 7 bases lining up with TRBD2. Germline loops: CDR1 SEHNR, CDR2 FQNEAQ (reference sequence). V shed 5 bases, J shed 4 bases, and the junction held 12 bases outside the gene matches. This CDR3 has 16 residues. Here the CDR3 DNA reads TGTGCCAGCAGCGCCGCCCGGGACTACAAGGCAGATACGCAGTATTTT. This gives the protein CASSAARDYKADTQYF. Variable domain in full (rest from reference TRBV7-9 and TRBJ2-3): DTGVSQNPRHKITKRGQNVTFRCDPISEHNRLYWYRQTLGQGPEFLTYFQNEAQLEKSRLLSDRFSAERPKGSFSTLEIQRTEQGDSAMYLCASSAARDYKADTQYFGPGTRLTVL.

The chain employs TRBV5-1 and TRBJ2-1; TRBD2 matches 7 bases. Losses at the gene ends were 2 bases for V and 9 bases for J; bases not matched to a gene: 5. Germline lookup yields CDR1 SGHRS and CDR2 YFSETQ. CDR3 length: 13 amino acids. In DNA, the CDR3 is TGCGCCAGCAGCTTCGCTAGCGGTAGTGAGCAGTTCTTC. It encodes CASSFASGSEQFF.

The chain uses TRBV29-1 and TRBJ1-2; D perhaps matches TRBD1 (5 bases). Germline-derived CDR1 and CDR2 are SQVTM and ANQGSEA. The V and J ends lost 3 bases and 4 bases respectively, with 18 bases between them. This CDR3 contains 15 residues. The CDR3 region is CSVDPTGAETYGYTF. The CDR3 DNA reads as TGCAGCGTTGACCCGACTGGGGCGGAGACCTATGGCTACACCTTC.

This clonotype was recorded many times. The gene calls are TRBV12-3 or TRBV12-4 and TRBJ2-5; 10 positions agree with TRBD2. Trimming at V came to 6 bases and at J to 3 bases, leaving 19 bases not matched to a gene. The CDR3 has 19 residues. Written as DNA, the CDR3 is TGTGCCAGCAGCACCCCCCGGAAGCCAAGCGGGGGGGCGGAAGAGACCCAGTACTTC. It translates to CASSTPRKPSGGAEETQYF.

The chain is built from TRBV5-6 and TRBJ1-2; no firm D call. The CDR3 has 14 residues. In germline, CDR1 is SGHDT, CDR2 YYEEEE. V was shortened by 3 bases and J by 8 bases, with 17 bases between the two germline ends. The CDR3 loop reads CASSSDGPTHGYTF. CDR3 nucleotide sequence: TGTGCCAGCAGCTCAGACGGACCTACCCACGGCTACACCTTC.

This clonotype was seen only a few times. The CDR3 nucleotides are TGCGCCAGCAGCCTGCAACCCCAGGGGCGCCAAGAGACCCAGTACTTC. Translated: CASSLQPQGRQETQYF. The gene calls are TRBV5-1 and TRBJ2-5; possibly TRBD1 for D (6 bases). Trimming removed 4 bases from V and 1 base from J, with 17 bases in between. CDR1 SGHRS and CDR2 YFSETQ come from the germline V gene. This CDR3 spans 16 amino acids.

This clonotype was counted ten times or more. Written as DNA, the CDR3 is TGCAGCGTTGATTTGGCTAGTACTAACTATGGCTACACCTTC. Protein sequence: CSVDLASTNYGYTF. The chain carries TRBV29-1 and TRBJ1-2; no definite D call. V was cut by 3 bases and J by 0 bases, with 11 bases left in between. The V gene's germline CDR1 is SQVTM and CDR2 ANQGSEA. CDR3 size: 14 residues.

This sequence joins TRBV7-6 and TRBJ2-1, with 10 bases lining up with TRBD2. CDR3 length: 17 residues. V shed 5 bases, J shed 8 bases, and the junction held 15 bases outside the gene matches. Germline V lookup: CDR1 SGHVS, CDR2 FNYEAQ. Written as DNA, the CDR3 is TGTGCCAGCAGCCGTAGCGGGGGGCCTCCCTCGATGGATGAGCAGTTCTTC. Translation gives CASSRSGGPPSMDEQFF.

This clonotype has at least ten counts. A junction boundary mismatches the germline segment, possibly from a read error. CDR3: CARSGGFGSSYNEQFF. CDR3 sequence (DNA): TGTGCCAGGAGTGGGGGATTCGGGAGCTCCTACAATGAGCAGTTCTTC. The V and J genes are TRBV2 and TRBJ2-1; D is possibly TRBD2 (6 bases). Germline CDR1 SNHLY, CDR2 FYNNEI. This CDR3 has 16 residues.

The V call is TRBV4-3, the J call TRBJ1-1; no clear D gene. With 1 base removed from V and 2 bases from J, the gap between germline ends came to 8 bases. Germline assignment: CDR1 LGHNA and CDR2 YSLEER. This CDR3 is built from 14 residues. CDR3 nucleotide sequence: TGCGCCAGCAGCCAAGTCCTCGTAAACACTGAAGCTTTCTTT. It encodes CASSQVLVNTEAFF.

This clonotype was seen a handful of times. The chain couples TRBV20-1 to TRBJ1-1, with a tentative D call TRBD1 (6 bases). Germline lookup yields CDR1 DFQATT and CDR2 SNEGSKA (reference sequence). The CDR3 has 14 residues. Trimming cost V 1 base and J 4 bases, with 13 bases left between them. The CDR3 coding sequence is TGCAGTGCTAGAGCCGGACAGAGGCCCACTGAAGCTTTCTTT. It codes for CSARAGQRPTEAFF.

The CDR3 nucleotides read TGTGCCAGCAGGGCAAGCAATCAGCCCCAGCATTTT. It encodes CASRASNQPQHF. The rearrangement joins TRBV6-2 or TRBV6-3 to TRBJ1-5; D is ambiguous. CDR3 size: 12 residues. V lost 6 bases and J lost 1, with 4 bases in between. CDR1 MNHEY and CDR2 SVGEGT come from the germline V gene.

The V and J genes are TRBV28 and TRBJ2-7; 9 bases line up with TRBD1. V gave up 6 bases and J gave up 2 bases; unmatched junction bases: 5. The CDR3 is 14 amino acids. CDR1 and CDR2 from the germline V gene are MDHEN and SYDVKM. The CDR3 DNA is TGTGCCAGCAGGAGGGGACAGGGAACCTACGAGCAGTACTTC. Amino acid sequence: CASRRGQGTYEQYF.